This T cell receptor beta chain was captured by sequencing in a study of blood T cell repertoires in COVID-19. Study overall: Sites across the United States, Italy and Spain contributed samples from acute and convalescent COVID-19.

Clones were read by immunoSEQ multiplex PCR, and TCRdb kept only the in-frame ones, dropping some. Of 180,000 or so clones in the sample, around four fifths were seen once. A note on this clone: A junction end diverges from the germline sequence, so it may reflect a read error.

The length of the CDR3 is 13 residues. Germline assignment: CDR1 MNHNY and CDR2 SVGAGI (reference sequence). The rearrangement joins TRBV6-6 to TRBJ1-6; no definite D call. Material: PBMCs or T cells enriched from blood (not recorded which). The sequence was obtained from a woman between 45 and 65 years old in a cohort exposed to, infected with or recovered from COVID-19 (not recorded which). The CDR3 DNA is TGTGCCAGCAGTTTTCCGGGTCTGACGTCCACATCGTTT. This encodes CASSFPGLTSTSF.